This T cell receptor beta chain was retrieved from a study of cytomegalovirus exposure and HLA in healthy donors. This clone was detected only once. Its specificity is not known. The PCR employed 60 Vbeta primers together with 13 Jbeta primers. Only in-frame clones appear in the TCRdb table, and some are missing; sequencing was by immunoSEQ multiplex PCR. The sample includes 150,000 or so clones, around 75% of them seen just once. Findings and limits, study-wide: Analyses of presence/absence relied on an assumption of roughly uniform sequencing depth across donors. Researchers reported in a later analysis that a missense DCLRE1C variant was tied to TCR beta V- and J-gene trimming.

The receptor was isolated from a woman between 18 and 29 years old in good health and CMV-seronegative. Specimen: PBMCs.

DNA of the CDR3: TGTGCCAGCAGTTCCCCTGGAGGCAGAAACACCGGGGAGCTGTTTTTT. Translation gives CASSSPGGRNTGELFF. The chain is built from TRBV28 and TRBJ2-2, with a tentative D call TRBD2 (5 bases). The V and J ends lost 4 bases and 2 bases respectively, with 14 bases between them. Germline V gene lookup returns CDR1 MDHEN and CDR2 SYDVKM. This CDR3 has 16 amino acids.